One sample yielded the 9 T cell receptor beta chains listed below, sequenced in a study of T-cell memory formation after mild COVID-19. TCRdb redid the calling of the 5' RACE reads with MiXCR, one entry per CDR3 protein. The sample consists of about 560,000 distinct CDR3 sequences, approximately 15% of them appearing once. Source material: PBMCs or a T cell subset sorted from them (not recorded which). These receptors originate from an adult woman who had mild COVID-19 (a few samples of this study predate the infection). Cell type and time point are not known.

This clonotype showed up just a few times. The rearrangement links TRBV20-1 to TRBJ2-7; 7 positions match TRBD1. CDR1 DFQATT and CDR2 SNEGSKA come from the germline V gene (reference sequence). V lost 6 bases, J lost 2 bases, and 13 bases stayed unmatched. The CDR3 spans 15 residues. The CDR3 loop reads CSANMGQRATYEQYF. For the CDR3, the DNA is TGCAGTGCGAATATGGGACAGCGAGCAACCTACGAGCAGTACTTC.

The chain uses TRBV9 and TRBJ1-5; no clear D gene. The length of the CDR3 is 13 residues. Germline V gene data show CDR1 as SGDLS and CDR2 as YYNGEE. V was cut by 0 bases and J by 5 bases, with 6 bases left in between. The CDR3 loop is CASSVAPDQPQHF. Here the CDR3 DNA reads TGTGCCAGCAGCGTAGCTCCAGATCAGCCCCAGCATTTT.

V gene TRBV7-8 combines with J gene TRBJ2-1, with TRBD2 as a possible D gene (6 bases). V gave up 5 bases and J gave up 5 bases, with 16 bases separating them. Germline CDR1 is SGHVS and CDR2 is FQNEAQ. The CDR3 spans 15 residues. Here the CDR3 DNA reads TGTGCCAGCAGCCTCCGGGACTTCCTTAACAATGAGCAGTTCTTC. Its protein is CASSLRDFLNNEQFF.

The V call is TRBV28, the J call TRBJ2-7; D call uncertain. The germline V gene has CDR1 MDHEN and CDR2 SYDVKM. This CDR3 contains 12 residues. V shed 9 bases and J shed 3 bases, with 12 bases lying between them. This CDR3 reads CASYARDYEQYF. The CDR3 DNA follows: TGTGCCAGTTACGCGAGAGACTACGAGCAGTACTTC.

This rearrangement joins TRBV7-2 to TRBJ1-2, with D possibly being TRBD1 (5 bases). Germline CDR1 is SGHTA and CDR2 is FQGNSA. The CDR3 sequence is 16 residues long. V dropped 1 base and J dropped 7 bases, with 19 bases sitting between them. CDR3 DNA: TGTGCCAGCAGCTTAGATCGCCAGGGCCTTACGAGTGGCTACACCTTC. Its translation is CASSLDRQGLTSGYTF. The variable domain in full, completed from reference TRBV7-2 and TRBJ1-2, reads GAGVSQSPSNKVTEKGKDVELRCDPISGHTALYWYRQSLGQGLEFLIYFQGNSAPDKSGLPSDRFSAERTGGSVSTLTIQRTQQEDSAVYLCASSLDRQGLTSGYTFGSGTRLTVV.

This chain joins TRBV5-1 and TRBJ1-2; TRBD1 aligns across 8 bases. This CDR3 spans 15 amino acids. V lost 4 bases, J lost 6 bases, and 11 bases stayed unmatched. Germline CDR1 and CDR2: SGHRS and YFSETQ. The CDR3 sequence is CASSQRTGSLDGYTF. The CDR3 DNA reads TGCGCCAGCAGCCAAAGGACAGGGTCTTTGGATGGCTACACCTTC.

V is TRBV3-1 and J is TRBJ2-2; D remains ambiguous. Deletions cut 1 base from V and 5 bases from J, with 11 bases between. CDR3 length: 15 amino acids. Germline lookup yields CDR1 LGHDT and CDR2 YNNKEL (reference sequence). The CDR3 DNA reads as TGTGCCAGCAGCCAAGGAGGTAGCCGGACCGGGGAGCTGTTTTTT. This encodes CASSQGGSRTGELFF.

This chain links TRBV29-1 with TRBJ2-3; 15 nucleotides agree with TRBD2. With V trimmed by 6 bases and J by 3 bases, 10 bases remained unmatched. The CDR3 has 17 amino acids. The germline V gene encodes CDR1 SQVTM and CDR2 ANQGSEA. The CDR3 region is CSVEGLAGGVGTDTQYF. CDR3 in DNA: TGCAGCGTCGAGGGACTAGCGGGAGGTGTTGGGACAGATACGCAGTATTTT.

The chain carries TRBV5-1 and TRBJ1-1, with a weak D call TRBD1 (5 bases). The CDR3 contains 15 residues. Per germline, CDR1 SGHRS and CDR2 YFSETQ. The V end lost 0 bases, the J end lost 0 bases, and 9 bases lay between the germline ends. Here the CDR3 reads CASSLGPGVNTEAFF. For the CDR3, the DNA is TGCGCCAGCAGCTTGGGTCCGGGGGTGAACACTGAAGCTTTCTTT.